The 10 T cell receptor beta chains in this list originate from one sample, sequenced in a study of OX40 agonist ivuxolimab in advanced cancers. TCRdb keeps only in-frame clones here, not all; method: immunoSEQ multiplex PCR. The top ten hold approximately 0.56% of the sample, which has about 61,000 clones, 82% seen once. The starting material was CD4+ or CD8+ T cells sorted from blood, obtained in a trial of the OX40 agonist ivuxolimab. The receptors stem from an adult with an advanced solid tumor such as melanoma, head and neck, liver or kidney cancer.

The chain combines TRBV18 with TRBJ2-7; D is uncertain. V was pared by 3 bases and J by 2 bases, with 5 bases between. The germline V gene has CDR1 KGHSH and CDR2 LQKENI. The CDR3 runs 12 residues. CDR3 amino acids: CASSPTPYEQYF. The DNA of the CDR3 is TGTGCCAGCTCACCGACTCCCTACGAGCAGTACTTC. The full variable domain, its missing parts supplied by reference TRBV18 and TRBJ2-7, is NAGVMQNPRHLVRRRGQEARLRCSPMKGHSHVYWYRQLPEEGLKFMVYLQKENIIDESGMPKERFSAEFPKEGPSILRIQQVVRGDSAAYFCASSPTPYEQYFGPGTRLTVT.

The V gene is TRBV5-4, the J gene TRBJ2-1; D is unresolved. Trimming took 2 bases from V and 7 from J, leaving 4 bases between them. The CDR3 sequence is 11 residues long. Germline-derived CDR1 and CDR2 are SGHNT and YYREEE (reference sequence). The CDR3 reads CASSFSNEQFF. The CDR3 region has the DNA TGTGCCAGCAGCTTTTCGAATGAGCAGTTCTTC.

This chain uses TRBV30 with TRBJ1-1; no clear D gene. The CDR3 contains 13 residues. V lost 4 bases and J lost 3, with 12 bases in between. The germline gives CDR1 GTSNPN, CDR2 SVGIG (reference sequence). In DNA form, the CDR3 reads TGTGCCTGGAAGAAAAGATTGGACACTGAAGCTTTCTTT. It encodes CAWKKRLDTEAFF.

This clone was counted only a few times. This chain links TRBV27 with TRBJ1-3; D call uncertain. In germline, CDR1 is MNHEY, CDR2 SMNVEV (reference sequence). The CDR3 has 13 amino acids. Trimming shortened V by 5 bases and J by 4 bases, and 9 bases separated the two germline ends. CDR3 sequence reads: CASSRRSGNTIYF. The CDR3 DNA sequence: TGTGCCAGCAGTAGGCGCTCCGGAAACACCATATATTTT.

CDR3 nucleotides: TGCGCCAGCAGCCGCCCGGGACAGAACACTGAAGCTTTCTTT. Translated: CASSRPGQNTEAFF. This chain connects TRBV4-1 to TRBJ1-1; tentatively, D is TRBD1 (6 bases). Germline-derived CDR1 and CDR2 are MGHRA and YSYEKL. The V gene lost 4 bases and the J gene lost 1 base, with 10 bases spanning the gap. CDR3 length equals 14 residues.

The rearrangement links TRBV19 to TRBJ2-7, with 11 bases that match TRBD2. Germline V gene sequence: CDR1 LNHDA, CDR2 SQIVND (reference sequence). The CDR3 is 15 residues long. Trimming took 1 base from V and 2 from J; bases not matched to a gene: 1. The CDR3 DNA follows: TGTGCCAGTAGTATAGGACTAGCGGGACCCTACGAGCAGTACTTC. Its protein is CASSIGLAGPYEQYF. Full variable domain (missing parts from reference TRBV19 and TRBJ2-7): DGGITQSPKYLFRKEGQNVTLSCEQNLNHDAMYWYRQDPGQGLRLIYYSQIVNDFQKGDIAEGYSVSREKKESFPLTVTSAQKNPTAFYLCASSIGLAGPYEQYFGPGTRLTVT.

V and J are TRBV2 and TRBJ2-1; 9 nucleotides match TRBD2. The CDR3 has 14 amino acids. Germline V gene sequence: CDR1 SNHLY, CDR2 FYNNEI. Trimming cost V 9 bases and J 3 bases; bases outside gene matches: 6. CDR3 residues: CASDPSGIYNEQFF. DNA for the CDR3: TGTGCCAGTGACCCTAGCGGGATCTACAATGAGCAGTTCTTC.

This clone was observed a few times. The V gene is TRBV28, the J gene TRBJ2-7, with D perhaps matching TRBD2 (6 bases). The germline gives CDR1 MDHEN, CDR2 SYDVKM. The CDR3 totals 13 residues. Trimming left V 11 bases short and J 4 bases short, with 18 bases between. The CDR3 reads CACASSEIYEQYF. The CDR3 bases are TGTGCCTGCGCTTCTAGCGAGATATACGAGCAGTACTTC. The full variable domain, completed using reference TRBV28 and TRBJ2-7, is DVKVTQSSRYLVKRTGEKVFLECVQDMDHENMFWYRQDPGLGLRLIYFSYDVKMKEKGDIPEGYSVSREKKERFSLILESASTNQTSMYLCACASSEIYEQYFGPGTRLTVT.

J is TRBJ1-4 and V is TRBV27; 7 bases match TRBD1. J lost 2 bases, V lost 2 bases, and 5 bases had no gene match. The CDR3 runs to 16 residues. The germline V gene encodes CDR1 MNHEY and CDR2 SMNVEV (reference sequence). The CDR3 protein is CASSLLPGQTNEKLFF. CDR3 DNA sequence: TGTGCCAGCAGTTTACTCCCGGGACAGACTAATGAAAAACTGTTTTTT.

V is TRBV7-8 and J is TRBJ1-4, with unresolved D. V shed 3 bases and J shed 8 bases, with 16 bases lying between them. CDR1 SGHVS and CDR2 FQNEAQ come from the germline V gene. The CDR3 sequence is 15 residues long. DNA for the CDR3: TGTGCCAGCAGCTTTCCGGCGGCCCGGGCCGAAAAACTGTTTTTT. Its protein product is CASSFPAARAEKLFF.